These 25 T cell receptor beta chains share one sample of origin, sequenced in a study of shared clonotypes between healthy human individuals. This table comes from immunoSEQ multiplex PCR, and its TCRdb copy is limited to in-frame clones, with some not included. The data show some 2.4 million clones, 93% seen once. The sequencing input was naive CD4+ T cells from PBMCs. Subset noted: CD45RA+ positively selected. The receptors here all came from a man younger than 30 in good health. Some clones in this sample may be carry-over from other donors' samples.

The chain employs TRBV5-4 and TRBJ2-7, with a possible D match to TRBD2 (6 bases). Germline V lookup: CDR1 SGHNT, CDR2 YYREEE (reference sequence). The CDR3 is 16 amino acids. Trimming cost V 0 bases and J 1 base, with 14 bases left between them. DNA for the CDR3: TGTGCCAGCAGCTTGGACCCCTTTGGAGGGTCCTACGAGCAGTACTTC. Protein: CASSLDPFGGSYEQYF.

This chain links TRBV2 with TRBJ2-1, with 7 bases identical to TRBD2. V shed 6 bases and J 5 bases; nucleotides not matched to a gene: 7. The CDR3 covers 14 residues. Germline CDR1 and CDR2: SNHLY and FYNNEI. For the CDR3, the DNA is TGTGCCAGCAGCCTTGGACTAGAGCACAATGAGCAGTTCTTC. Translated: CASSLGLEHNEQFF.

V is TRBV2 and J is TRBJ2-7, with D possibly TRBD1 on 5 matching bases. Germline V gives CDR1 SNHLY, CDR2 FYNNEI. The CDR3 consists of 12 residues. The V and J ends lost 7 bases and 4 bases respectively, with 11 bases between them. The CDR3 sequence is CASKETVYEQYF. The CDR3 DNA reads TGTGCCAGCAAAGAGACAGTTTACGAGCAGTACTTC.

The CDR3 DNA is TGTGCCAGCAGCTCGGGACTAGCGGGAGCCAACACCGGGGAGCTGTTTTTT. It codes for CASSSGLAGANTGELFF. J is TRBJ2-2 and V is TRBV7-6; 14 bases line up with TRBD2. CDR3 size: 17 residues. V gave up 4 bases and J gave up 2 bases; unmatched junction bases: 3. Germline CDR1 is SGHVS and CDR2 is FNYEAQ.

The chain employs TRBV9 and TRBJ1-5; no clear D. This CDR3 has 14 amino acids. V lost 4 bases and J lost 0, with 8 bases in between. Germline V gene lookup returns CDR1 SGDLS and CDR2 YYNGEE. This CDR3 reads CASSPRSSNQPQHF. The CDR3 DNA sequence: TGTGCCAGCAGCCCTCGGTCTAGCAATCAGCCCCAGCATTTT.

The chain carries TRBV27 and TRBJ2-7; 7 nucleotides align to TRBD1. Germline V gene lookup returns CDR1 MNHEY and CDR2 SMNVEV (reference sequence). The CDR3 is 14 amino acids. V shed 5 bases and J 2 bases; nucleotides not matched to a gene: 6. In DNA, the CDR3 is TGTGCCAGCAGTGTTAACAGGGGCACCTACGAGCAGTACTTC. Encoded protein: CASSVNRGTYEQYF.

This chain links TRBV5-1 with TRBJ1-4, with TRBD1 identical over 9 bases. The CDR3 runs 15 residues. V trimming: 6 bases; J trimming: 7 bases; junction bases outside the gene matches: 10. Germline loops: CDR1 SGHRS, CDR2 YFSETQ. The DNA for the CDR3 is TGCGCCAGCACTACAACCGACAGGGGGACTGAAAAACTGTTTTTT. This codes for CASTTTDRGTEKLFF.

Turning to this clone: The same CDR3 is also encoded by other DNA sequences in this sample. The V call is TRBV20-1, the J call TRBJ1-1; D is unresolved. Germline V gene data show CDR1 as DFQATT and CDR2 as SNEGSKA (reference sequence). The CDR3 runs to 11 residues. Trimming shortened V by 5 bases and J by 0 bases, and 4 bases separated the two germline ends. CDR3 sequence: CSAPLNTEAFF. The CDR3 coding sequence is TGCAGTGCTCCTCTGAACACTGAAGCTTTCTTT.

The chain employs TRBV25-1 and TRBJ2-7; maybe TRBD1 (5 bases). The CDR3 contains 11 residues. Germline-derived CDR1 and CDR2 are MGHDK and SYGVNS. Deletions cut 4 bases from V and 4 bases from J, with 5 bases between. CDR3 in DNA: TGTGCCAGCAGTGGACAGTACGAGCAGTACTTC. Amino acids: CASSGQYEQYF.

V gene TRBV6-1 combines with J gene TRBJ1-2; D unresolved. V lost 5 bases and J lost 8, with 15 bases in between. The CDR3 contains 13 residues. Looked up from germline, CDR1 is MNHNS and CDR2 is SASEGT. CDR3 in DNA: TGTGCCAGCAGTCGAACGTTTACGGAAGGCTACACCTTC. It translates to CASSRTFTEGYTF.

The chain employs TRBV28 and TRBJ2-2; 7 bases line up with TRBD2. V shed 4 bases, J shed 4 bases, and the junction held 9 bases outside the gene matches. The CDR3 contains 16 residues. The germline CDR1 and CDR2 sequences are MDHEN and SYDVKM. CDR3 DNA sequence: TGTGCCAGCAGTTCATACAGCGGGAAGGCCACCGGGGAGCTGTTTTTT. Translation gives CASSSYSGKATGELFF.

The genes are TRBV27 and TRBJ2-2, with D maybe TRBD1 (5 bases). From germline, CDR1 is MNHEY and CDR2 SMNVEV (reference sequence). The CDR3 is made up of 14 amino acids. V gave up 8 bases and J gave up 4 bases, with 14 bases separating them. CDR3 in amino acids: CASGRVQGTGELFF. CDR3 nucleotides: TGTGCCAGCGGCCGGGTCCAGGGCACCGGGGAGCTGTTTTTT.

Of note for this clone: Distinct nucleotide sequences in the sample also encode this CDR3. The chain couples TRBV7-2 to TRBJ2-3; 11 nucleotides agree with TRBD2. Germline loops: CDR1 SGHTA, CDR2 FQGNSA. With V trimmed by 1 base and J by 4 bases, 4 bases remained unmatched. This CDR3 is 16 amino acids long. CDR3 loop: CASSLDSGRAADTQYF. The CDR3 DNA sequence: TGTGCCAGCAGCTTAGATAGCGGGAGGGCCGCAGATACGCAGTATTTT. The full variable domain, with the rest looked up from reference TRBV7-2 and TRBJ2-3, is GAGVSQSPSNKVTEKGKDVELRCDPISGHTALYWYRQSLGQGLEFLIYFQGNSAPDKSGLPSDRFSAERTGGSVSTLTIQRTQQEDSAVYLCASSLDSGRAADTQYFGPGTRLTVL.

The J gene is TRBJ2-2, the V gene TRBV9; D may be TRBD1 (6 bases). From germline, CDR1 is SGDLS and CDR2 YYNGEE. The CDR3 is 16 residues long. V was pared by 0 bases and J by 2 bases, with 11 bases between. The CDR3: CASSVAAGVNTGELFF. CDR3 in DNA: TGTGCCAGCAGCGTAGCCGCAGGGGTCAACACCGGGGAGCTGTTTTTT.

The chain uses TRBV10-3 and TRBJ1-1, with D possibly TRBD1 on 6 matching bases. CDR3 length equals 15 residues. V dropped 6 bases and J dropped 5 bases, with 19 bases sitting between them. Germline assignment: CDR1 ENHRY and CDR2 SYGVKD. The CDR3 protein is CAISQPTTGLTEAFF. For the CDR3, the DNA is TGTGCCATCAGCCAACCAACTACAGGGTTGACTGAAGCTTTCTTT.

CDR3: CASSSRVLEQYF. The CDR3, as DNA: TGTGCCAGCAGCTCTAGAGTTCTCGAGCAGTACTTC. The chain combines TRBV6-5 with TRBJ2-7; no clear D. The V end lost 6 bases, the J end lost 6 bases, and 12 bases lay between the germline ends. This CDR3 spans 12 amino acids. CDR1 and CDR2 from the germline V gene are MNHEY and SVGAGI.

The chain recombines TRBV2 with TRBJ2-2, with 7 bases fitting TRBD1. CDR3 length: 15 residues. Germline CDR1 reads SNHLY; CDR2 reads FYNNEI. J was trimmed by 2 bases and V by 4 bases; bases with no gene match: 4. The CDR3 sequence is CASSVGTDNTGELFF. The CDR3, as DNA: TGTGCCAGCAGTGTCGGGACAGACAACACCGGGGAGCTGTTTTTT.

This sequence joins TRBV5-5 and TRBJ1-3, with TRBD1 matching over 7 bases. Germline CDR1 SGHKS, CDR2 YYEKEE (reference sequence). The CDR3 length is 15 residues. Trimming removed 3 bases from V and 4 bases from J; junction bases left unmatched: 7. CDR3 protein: CASSYTGQPGNTIYF. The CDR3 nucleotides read TGTGCCAGCAGCTATACGGGACAGCCGGGAAACACCATATATTTT.

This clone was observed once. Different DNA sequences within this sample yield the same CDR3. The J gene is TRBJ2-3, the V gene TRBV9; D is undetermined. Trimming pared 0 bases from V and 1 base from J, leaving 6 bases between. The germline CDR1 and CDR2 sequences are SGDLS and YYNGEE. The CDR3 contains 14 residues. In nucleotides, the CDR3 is TGTGCCAGCAGCGTAGTGTCTGGCACAGATACGCAGTATTTT. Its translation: CASSVVSGTDTQYF.

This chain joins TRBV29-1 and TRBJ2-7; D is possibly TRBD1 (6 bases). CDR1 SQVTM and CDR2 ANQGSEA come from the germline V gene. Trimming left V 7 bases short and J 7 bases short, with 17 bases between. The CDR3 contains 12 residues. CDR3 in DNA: TGCAGCGCAGGACGACAGGTTGGTGAGCAGTACTTC. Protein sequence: CSAGRQVGEQYF.

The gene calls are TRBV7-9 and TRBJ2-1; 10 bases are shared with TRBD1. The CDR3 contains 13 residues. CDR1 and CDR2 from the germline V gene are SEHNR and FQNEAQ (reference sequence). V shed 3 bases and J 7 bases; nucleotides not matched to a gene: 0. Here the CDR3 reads CASSLDRGNEQFF. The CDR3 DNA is TGTGCCAGCAGCTTGGACAGGGGGAATGAGCAGTTCTTC. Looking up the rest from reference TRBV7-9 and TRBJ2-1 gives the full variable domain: DTGVSQNPRHKITKRGQNVTFRCDPISEHNRLYWYRQTLGQGPEFLTYFQNEAQLEKSRLLSDRFSAERPKGSFSTLEIQRTEQGDSAMYLCASSLDRGNEQFFGPGTRLTVL.

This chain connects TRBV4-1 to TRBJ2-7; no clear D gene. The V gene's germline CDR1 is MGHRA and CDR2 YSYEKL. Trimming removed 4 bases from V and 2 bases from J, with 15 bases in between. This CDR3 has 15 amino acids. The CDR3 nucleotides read TGCGCCAGCAGCCGCGGACCGGGTGGGGCCTACGAGCAGTACTTC. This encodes CASSRGPGGAYEQYF.

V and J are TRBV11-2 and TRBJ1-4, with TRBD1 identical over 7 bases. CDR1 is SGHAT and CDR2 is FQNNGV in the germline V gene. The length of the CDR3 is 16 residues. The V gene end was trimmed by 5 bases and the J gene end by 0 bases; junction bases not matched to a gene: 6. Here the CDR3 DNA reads TGTGCCAGCAGCCAGGACACAGGGGCAACTAATGAAAAACTGTTTTTT. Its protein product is CASSQDTGATNEKLFF.

CDR3 amino acids: CASSQYMTVRAAGYPNTGELFF. Here the CDR3 DNA reads TGCGCCAGCAGCCAATATATGACCGTGCGGGCTGCGGGCTACCCGAACACCGGGGAGCTGTTTTTT. The J gene is TRBJ2-2, the V gene TRBV4-1; D perhaps matches TRBD2 (5 bases). The CDR3 runs 22 residues. Trimming took off 2 bases at V and 0 bases at J, with 28 bases between the two ends. The germline V gene encodes CDR1 MGHRA and CDR2 YSYEKL.

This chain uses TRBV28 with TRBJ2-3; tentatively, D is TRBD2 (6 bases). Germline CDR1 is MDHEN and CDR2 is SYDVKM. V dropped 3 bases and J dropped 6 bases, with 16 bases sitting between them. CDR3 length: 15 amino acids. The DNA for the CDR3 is TGTGCCAGCAGTTTTAGTAGCGGACACCCTGATACGCAGTATTTT. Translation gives CASSFSSGHPDTQYF. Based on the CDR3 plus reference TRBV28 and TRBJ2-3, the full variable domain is DVKVTQSSRYLVKRTGEKVFLECVQDMDHENMFWYRQDPGLGLRLIYFSYDVKMKEKGDIPEGYSVSREKKERFSLILESASTNQTSMYLCASSFSSGHPDTQYFGPGTRLTVL.